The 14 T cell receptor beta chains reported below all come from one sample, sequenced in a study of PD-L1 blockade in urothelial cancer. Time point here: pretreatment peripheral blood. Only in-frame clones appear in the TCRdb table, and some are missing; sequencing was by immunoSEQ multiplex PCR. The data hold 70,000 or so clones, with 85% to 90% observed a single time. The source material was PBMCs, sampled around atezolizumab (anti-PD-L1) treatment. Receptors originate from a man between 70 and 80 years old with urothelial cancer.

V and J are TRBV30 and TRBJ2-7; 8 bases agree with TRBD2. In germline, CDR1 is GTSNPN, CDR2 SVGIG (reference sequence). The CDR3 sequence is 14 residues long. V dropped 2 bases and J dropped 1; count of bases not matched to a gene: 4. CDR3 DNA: TGTGCCTGGAGTCAGGCGGGAGGATCCTACGAGCAGTACTTC. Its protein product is CAWSQAGGSYEQYF.

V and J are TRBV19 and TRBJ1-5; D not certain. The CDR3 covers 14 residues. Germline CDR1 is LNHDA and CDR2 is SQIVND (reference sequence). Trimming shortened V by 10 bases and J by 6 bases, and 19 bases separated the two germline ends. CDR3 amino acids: CATSFENGGQPQHF. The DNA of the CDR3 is TGTGCCACCTCTTTTGAGAATGGAGGTCAGCCCCAGCATTTT.

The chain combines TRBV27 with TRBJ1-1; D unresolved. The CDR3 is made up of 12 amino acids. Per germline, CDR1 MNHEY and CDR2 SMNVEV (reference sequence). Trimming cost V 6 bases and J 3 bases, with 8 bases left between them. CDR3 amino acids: CASRTVYTEAFF. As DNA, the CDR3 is TGTGCCAGCAGAACTGTATACACTGAAGCTTTCTTT.

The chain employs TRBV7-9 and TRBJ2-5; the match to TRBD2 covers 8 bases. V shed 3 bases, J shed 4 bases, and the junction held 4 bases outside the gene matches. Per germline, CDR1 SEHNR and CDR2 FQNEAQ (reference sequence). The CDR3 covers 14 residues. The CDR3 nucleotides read TGTGCCAGCAGCTTCCACCTAGCGGGAGAGACCCAGTACTTC. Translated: CASSFHLAGETQYF.

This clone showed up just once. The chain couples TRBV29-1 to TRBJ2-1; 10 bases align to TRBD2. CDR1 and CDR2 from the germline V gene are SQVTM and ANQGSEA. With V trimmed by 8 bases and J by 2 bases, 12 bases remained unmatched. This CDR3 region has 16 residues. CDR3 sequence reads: CSLTILSGRTYNEQFF. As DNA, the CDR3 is TGCAGCCTTACCATCCTTAGCGGGAGGACCTACAATGAGCAGTTCTTC.

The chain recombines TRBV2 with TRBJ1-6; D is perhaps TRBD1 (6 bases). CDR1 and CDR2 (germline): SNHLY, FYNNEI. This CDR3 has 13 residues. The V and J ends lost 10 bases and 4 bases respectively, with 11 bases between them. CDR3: CATLDSYNSPLHF. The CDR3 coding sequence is TGTGCCACCTTGGACAGTTATAATTCACCCCTCCACTTT. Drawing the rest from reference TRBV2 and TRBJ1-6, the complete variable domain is EPEVTQTPSHQVTQMGQEVILRCVPISNHLYFYWYRQILGQKVEFLVSFYNNEISEKSEIFDDQFSVERPDGSNFTLKIRSTKLEDSAMYFCATLDSYNSPLHFGNGTRLTVT.

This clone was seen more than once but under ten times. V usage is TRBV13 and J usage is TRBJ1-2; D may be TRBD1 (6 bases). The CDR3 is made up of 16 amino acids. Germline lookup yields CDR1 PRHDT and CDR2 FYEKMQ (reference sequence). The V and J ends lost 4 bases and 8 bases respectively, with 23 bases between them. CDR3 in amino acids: CASSYRRGGIDWGYTF. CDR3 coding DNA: TGTGCCAGCAGCTACAGGCGAGGGGGAATAGACTGGGGCTACACCTTC.

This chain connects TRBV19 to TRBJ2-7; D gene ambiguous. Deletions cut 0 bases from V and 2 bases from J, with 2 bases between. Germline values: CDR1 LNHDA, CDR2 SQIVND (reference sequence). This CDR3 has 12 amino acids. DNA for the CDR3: TGTGCCAGTAGTATAGACGCCTACGAGCAGTACTTC. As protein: CASSIDAYEQYF.

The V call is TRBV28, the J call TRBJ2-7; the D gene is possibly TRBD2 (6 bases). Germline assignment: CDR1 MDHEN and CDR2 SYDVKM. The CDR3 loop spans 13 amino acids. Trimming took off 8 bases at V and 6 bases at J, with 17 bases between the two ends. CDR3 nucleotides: TGTGCCAGCCGTAGCGGACCTCCTCGCGAGCAGTACTTC. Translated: CASRSGPPREQYF.

The CDR3 loop reads CASSLAGTSGSQETQYF. The CDR3 coding sequence is TGCGCCAGCAGCTTGGCCGGGACTAGCGGGTCCCAAGAGACCCAGTACTTC. The V call is TRBV5-1, the J call TRBJ2-5, with 12 bases matching TRBD2. This CDR3 region has 17 residues. Germline V CDR1 and CDR2: SGHRS, YFSETQ. V was clipped by 0 bases and J by 1 base; unmatched bases: 4.

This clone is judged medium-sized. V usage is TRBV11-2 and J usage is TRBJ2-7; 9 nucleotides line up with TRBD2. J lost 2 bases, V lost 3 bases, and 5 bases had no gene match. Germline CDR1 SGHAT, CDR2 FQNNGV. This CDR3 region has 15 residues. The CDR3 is CASSFGGRAPYEQYF. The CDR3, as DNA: TGTGCCAGCAGCTTCGGCGGGAGGGCCCCCTACGAGCAGTACTTC.

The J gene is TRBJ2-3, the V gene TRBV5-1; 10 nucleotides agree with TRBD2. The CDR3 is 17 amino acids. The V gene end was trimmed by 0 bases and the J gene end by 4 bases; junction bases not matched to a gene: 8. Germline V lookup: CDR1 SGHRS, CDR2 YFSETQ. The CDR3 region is CASSLDAAGGKADTQYF. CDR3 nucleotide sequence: TGCGCCAGCAGCTTGGATGCAGCGGGAGGGAAGGCAGATACGCAGTATTTT. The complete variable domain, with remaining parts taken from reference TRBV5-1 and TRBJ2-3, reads KAGVTQTPRYLIKTRGQQVTLSCSPISGHRSVSWYQQTPGQGLQFLFEYFSETQRNKGNFPGRFSGRQFSNSRSEMNVSTLELGDSALYLCASSLDAAGGKADTQYFGPGTRLTVL.

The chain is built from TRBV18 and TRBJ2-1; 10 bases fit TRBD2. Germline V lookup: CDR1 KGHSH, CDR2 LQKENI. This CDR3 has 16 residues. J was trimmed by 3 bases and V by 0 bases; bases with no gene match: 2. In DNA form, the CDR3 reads TGTGCCAGCTCACCACCTGGACTAGCGGTCTACAATGAGCAGTTCTTC. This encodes CASSPPGLAVYNEQFF.

The CDR3 region is CASSLTGTSGETQYF. The CDR3 nucleotides are TGTGCCAGCAGCCTAACCGGGACTAGCGGAGAGACCCAGTACTTC. The chain combines TRBV9 with TRBJ2-5; 11 bases align to TRBD2. Germline V CDR1 and CDR2: SGDLS, YYNGEE. This CDR3 is 15 amino acids long. Trimming cost V 4 bases and J 4 bases; bases outside gene matches: 6.